This T cell receptor beta chain was obtained from a study of PD-1 blockade in classical Hodgkin lymphoma. Across the whole study: Nivolumab was administered to patients intravenously at 3 mg/kg every 2 weeks. Study conclusions and caveats: It was among complete responders that baseline diversity resembled that of newly diagnosed patients. Exclusion applied to patients who initiated nivolumab less than 1 year following ASCT. Reports indicated that newly diagnosed patients had lower baseline TCR diversity than healthy donors did.

Every single patient, without exception, relapsed after autologous stem cell transplantation, and brentuximab vedotin exposure varied. The table lists this clone with a count of one. Its cognate antigen is unknown. CDR1 SEHNR and CDR2 FQNEAQ come from the germline V gene (reference sequence). J lost 2 bases, V lost 5 bases, and 7 bases had no gene match. CDR3 length equals 15 residues. Sequencing was performed with immunoSEQ multiplex PCR; in TCRdb, only in-frame clones are kept and a portion is missing. The sample lists about 94,000 clones, roughly 89% occurring once. The genes are TRBV7-9 and TRBJ2-3, with 7 positions matching TRBD2. This specimen was peripheral blood mononuclear cells (PBMCs), taken before the second cycle of nivolumab. The origin of this receptor is a human donor with classical Hodgkin lymphoma. This chain's CDR3 is CASSNRDYNTDTQYF. As DNA, the CDR3 is TGTGCCAGCAGCAACCGGGACTACAACACAGATACGCAGTATTTT.